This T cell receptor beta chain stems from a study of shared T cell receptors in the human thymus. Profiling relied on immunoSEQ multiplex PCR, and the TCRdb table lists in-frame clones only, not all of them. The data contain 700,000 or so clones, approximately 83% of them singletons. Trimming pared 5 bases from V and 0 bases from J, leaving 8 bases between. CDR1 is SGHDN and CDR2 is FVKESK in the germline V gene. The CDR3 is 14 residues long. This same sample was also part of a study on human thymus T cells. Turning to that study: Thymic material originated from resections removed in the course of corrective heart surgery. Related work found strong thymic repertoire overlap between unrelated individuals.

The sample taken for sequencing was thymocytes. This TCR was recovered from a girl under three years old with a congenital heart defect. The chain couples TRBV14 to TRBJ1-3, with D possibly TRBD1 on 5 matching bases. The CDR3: CASSAQDSGNTIYF. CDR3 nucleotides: TGTGCCAGCAGCGCACAGGACTCTGGAAACACCATATATTTT. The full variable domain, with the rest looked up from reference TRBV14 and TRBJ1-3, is EAGVTQFPSHSVIEKGQTVTLRCDPISGHDNLYWYRRVMGKEIKFLLHFVKESKQDESGMPNNRFLAERTGGTYSTLKVQPAELEDSGVYFCASSAQDSGNTIYFGEGSWLTVV.